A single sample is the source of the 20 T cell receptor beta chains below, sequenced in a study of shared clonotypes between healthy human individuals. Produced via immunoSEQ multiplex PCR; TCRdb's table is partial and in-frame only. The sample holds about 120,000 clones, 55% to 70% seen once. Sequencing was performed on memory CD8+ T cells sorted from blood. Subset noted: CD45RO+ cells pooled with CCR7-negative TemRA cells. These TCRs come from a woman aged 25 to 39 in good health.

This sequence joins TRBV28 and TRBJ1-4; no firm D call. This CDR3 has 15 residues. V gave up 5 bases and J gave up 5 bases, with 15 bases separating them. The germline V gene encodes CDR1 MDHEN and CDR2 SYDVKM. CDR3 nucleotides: TGTGCCAGCAGTCCGAGGAGGGTTGTCAATGAAAAACTGTTTTTT. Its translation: CASSPRRVVNEKLFF.

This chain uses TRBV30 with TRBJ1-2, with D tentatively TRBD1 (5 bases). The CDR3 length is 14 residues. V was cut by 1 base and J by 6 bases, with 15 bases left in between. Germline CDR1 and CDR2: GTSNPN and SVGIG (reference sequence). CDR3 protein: CAWSEGHYDDGYTF. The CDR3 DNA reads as TGTGCCTGGAGTGAAGGACACTACGACGATGGCTACACCTTC.

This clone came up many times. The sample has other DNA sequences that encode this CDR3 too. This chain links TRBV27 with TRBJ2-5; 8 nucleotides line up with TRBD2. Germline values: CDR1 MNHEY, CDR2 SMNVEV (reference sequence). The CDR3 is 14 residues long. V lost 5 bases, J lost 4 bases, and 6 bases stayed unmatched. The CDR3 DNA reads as TGTGCCAGCAGTCCCGGGACTAGGGGAGAGACCCAGTACTTC. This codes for CASSPGTRGETQYF.

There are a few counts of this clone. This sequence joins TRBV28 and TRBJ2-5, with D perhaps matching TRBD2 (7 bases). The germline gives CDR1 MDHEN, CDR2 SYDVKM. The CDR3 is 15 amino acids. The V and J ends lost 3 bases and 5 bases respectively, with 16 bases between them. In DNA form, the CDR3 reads TGTGCCAGCAGTTTCCCCATGCGGGGGCCGGAGACCCAGTACTTC. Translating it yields CASSFPMRGPETQYF.

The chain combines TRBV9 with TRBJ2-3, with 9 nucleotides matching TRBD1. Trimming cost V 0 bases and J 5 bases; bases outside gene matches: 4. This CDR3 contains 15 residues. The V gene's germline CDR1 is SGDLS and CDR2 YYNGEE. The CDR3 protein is CASSVGGTGIDTQYF. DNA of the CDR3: TGTGCCAGCAGCGTAGGAGGGACAGGGATAGATACGCAGTATTTT. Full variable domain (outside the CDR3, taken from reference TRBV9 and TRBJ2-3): DSGVTQTPKHLITATGQRVTLRCSPRSGDLSVYWYQQSLDQGLQFLIQYYNGEERAKGNILERFSAQQFPDLHSELNLSSLELGDSALYFCASSVGGTGIDTQYFGPGTRLTVL.

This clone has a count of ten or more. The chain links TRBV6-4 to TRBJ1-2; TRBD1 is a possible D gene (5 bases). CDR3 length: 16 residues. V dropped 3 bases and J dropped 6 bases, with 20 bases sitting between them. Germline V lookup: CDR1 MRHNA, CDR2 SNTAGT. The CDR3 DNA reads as TGTGCCAGCAGTGAGGGGGGTTCCGAGGGAAATGATGGCTACACCTTC. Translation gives CASSEGGSEGNDGYTF.

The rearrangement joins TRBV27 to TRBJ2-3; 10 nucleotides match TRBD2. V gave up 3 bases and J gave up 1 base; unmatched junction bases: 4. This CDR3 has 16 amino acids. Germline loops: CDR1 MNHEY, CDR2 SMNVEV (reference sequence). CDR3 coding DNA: TGTGCCAGCAGTTTTAGGACTAGCGGACGCACAGATACGCAGTATTTT. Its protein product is CASSFRTSGRTDTQYF.

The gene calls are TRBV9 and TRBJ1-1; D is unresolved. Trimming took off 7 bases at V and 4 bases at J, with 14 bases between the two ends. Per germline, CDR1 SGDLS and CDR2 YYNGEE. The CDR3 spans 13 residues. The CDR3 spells CASGPSWGTEAFF. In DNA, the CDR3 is TGTGCCAGCGGGCCATCGTGGGGCACTGAAGCTTTCTTT. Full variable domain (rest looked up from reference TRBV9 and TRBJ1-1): DSGVTQTPKHLITATGQRVTLRCSPRSGDLSVYWYQQSLDQGLQFLIQYYNGEERAKGNILERFSAQQFPDLHSELNLSSLELGDSALYFCASGPSWGTEAFFGQGTRLTVV.

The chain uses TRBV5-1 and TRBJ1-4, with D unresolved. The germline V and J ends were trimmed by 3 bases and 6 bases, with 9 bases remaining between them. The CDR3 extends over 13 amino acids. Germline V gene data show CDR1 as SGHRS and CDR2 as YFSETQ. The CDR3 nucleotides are TGCGCCAGCAGCTGGTCCGGGGATGAAAAACTGTTTTTT. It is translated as CASSWSGDEKLFF.

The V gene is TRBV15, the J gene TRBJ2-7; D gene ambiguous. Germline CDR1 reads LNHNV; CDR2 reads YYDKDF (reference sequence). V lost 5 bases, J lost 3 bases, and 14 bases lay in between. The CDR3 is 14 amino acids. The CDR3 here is CATSEYPNDYEQYF. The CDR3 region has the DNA TGTGCCACCAGCGAATATCCCAACGACTACGAGCAGTACTTC. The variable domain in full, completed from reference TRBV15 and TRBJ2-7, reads DAMVIQNPRYQVTQFGKPVTLSCSQTLNHNVMYWYQQKSSQAPKLLFHYYDKDFNNEADTPDNFQSRRPNTSFCFLDIRSPGLGDTAMYLCATSEYPNDYEQYFGPGTRLTVT.

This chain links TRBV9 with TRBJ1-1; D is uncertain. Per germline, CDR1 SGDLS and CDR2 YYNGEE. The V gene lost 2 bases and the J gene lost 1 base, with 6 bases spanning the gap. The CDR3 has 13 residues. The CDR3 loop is CASSVRENTEAFF. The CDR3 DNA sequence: TGTGCCAGCAGCGTTCGTGAGAACACTGAAGCTTTCTTT.

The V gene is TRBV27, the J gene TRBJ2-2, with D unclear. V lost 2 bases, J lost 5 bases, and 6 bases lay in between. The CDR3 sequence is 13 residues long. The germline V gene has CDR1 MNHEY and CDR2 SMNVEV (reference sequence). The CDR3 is CASSLSGTGELFF. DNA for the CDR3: TGTGCCAGCAGTTTAAGTGGTACCGGGGAGCTGTTTTTT.

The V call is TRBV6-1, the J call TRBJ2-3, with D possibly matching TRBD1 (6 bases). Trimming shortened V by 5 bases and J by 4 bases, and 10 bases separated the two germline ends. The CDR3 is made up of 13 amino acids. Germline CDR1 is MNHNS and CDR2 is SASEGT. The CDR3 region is CASSSWGPDTQYF. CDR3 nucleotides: TGTGCCAGCAGTTCCTGGGGGCCAGATACGCAGTATTTT.

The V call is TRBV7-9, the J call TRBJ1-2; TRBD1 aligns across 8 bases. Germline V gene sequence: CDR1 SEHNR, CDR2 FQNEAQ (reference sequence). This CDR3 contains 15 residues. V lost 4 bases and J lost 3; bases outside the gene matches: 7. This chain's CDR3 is CASSSGQGAHYGYTF. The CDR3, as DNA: TGTGCCAGCAGCTCCGGACAGGGTGCTCACTATGGCTACACCTTC.

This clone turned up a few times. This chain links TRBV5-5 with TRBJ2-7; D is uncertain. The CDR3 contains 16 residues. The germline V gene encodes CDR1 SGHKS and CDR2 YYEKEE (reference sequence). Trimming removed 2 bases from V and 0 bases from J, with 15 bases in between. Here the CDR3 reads CASSFSASGPSYEQYF. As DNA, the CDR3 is TGTGCCAGCAGCTTTAGTGCGTCAGGACCCTCCTACGAGCAGTACTTC.

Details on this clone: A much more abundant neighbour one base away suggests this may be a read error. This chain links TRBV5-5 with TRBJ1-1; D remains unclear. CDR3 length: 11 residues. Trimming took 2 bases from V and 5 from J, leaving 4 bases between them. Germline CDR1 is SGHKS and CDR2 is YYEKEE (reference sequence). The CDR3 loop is CASSLGTEAFF. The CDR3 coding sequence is TGTGCCAGCAGCTTAGGGACTGAAGCTTTCTTT.

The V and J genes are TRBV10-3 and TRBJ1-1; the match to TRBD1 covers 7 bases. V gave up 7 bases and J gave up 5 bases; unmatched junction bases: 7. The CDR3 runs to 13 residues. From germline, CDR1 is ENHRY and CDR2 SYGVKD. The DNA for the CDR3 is TGTGCCATCACAACGGGACAGCGGACTGAAGCTTTCTTT. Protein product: CAITTGQRTEAFF.

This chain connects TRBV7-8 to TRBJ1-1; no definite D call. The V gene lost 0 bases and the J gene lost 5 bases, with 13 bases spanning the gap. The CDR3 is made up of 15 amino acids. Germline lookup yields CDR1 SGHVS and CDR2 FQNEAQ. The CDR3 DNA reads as TGTGCCAGCAGCTTAGCGCGAACCAGAACGACTGAAGCTTTCTTT. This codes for CASSLARTRTTEAFF.

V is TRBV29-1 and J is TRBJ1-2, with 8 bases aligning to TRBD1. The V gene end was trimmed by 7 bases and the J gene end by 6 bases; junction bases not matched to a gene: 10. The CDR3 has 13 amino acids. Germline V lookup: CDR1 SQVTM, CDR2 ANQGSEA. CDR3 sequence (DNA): TGCAGCGGGGGGACAGGCAGAATCCATGGCTACACCTTC. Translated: CSGGTGRIHGYTF.

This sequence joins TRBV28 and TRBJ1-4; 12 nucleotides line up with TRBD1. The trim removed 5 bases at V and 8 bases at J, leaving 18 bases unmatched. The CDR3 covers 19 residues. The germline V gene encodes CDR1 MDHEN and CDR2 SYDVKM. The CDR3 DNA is TGTGCCAGCAGTCCTAGGGACAGGGGGCTATTTTGGTTTCGGGAAAAACTGTTTTTT. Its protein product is CASSPRDRGLFWFREKLFF.